The clone carrying this T cell receptor beta chain was detected only a few times. The antigen is undetermined. CDR3 length equals 15 residues. The germline V gene has CDR1 SGHDT and CDR2 YYEEEE. V shed 5 bases and J shed 0 bases, with 12 bases lying between them. This specimen comes from a study of beta chain features in type 1 diabetes. Findings and caveats of the study: Fewer insertions but more deletions were seen at VDJ junctions in type 1 diabetes patients. High TCR expression in some cells could lead to their over-representation in cDNA sequencing. Compared to healthy donors, patients appeared to have naive, central memory and Treg TCRB repertoires that were more alike. Across all four CD4+ subsets, people with type 1 diabetes showed modestly shorter TCRB CDR3s.

A CD45RO/CCR7/CD25/CD127/CD95/CD27 panel sorted naive, central memory, regulatory and stem cell-like memory CD4+ cells. The whole isolated RNA underwent reverse transcription, so sequencing captured expressed TCRB transcripts. Data came from immunoSEQ multiplex PCR; TCRdb stores just in-frame clones and leaves some out. The sample lists about 160,000 clones; 7.5% to 9.5% were seen once. The chain employs TRBV5-6 and TRBJ1-5; D is undetermined. The sample comprised central memory CD4+ T cells from blood. This TCR was recovered from a woman younger than 35 with type 1 diabetes. The CDR3: CASRAGPYSNQPQHF. CDR3 in DNA: TGTGCCAGCAGGGCAGGTCCATATAGCAATCAGCCCCAGCATTTT.